This entry lists 13 T cell receptor beta chains sequenced from one sample in a study of radiotherapy plus CTLA-4 blockade in lung cancer. Profiling relied on immunoSEQ multiplex PCR, and the TCRdb table lists in-frame clones only, not all of them. Counted here are some 50,000 clones, roughly 81% occurring once; the ten biggest clones make up around 4.4%. The source was peripheral blood, collected from a patient treated with radiotherapy plus ipilimumab. These receptors were obtained from a human donor with non-small cell lung cancer whose response to radiotherapy plus ipilimumab could not be evaluated.

The chain combines TRBV19 with TRBJ1-5; TRBD1 agrees at 12 bases. CDR3 length: 15 residues. The J segment lost 6 bases and the V segment lost 5 bases, leaving 5 bases of the junction unmatched. Germline CDR1 and CDR2: LNHDA and SQIVND (reference sequence). The CDR3 is CASSRDRGRVQPQHF. The CDR3 DNA is TGTGCCAGTAGTCGGGACAGGGGGCGCGTTCAGCCCCAGCATTTT.

In this sample, this clone turned up a few times. The rearrangement uses TRBV7-2 and TRBJ2-7; D remains ambiguous. This CDR3 contains 16 residues. CDR1 is SGHTA, CDR2 FQGNSA, per germline. Trimming took 1 base from V and 4 from J, leaving 17 bases between them. The CDR3 loop is CASSLGADGSLYEQYF. CDR3 DNA sequence: TGTGCCAGCAGCTTAGGGGCTGACGGATCCCTTTACGAGCAGTACTTC. The variable domain in full, with the rest retrieved from reference TRBV7-2 and TRBJ2-7, is GAGVSQSPSNKVTEKGKDVELRCDPISGHTALYWYRQSLGQGLEFLIYFQGNSAPDKSGLPSDRFSAERTGGSVSTLTIQRTQQEDSAVYLCASSLGADGSLYEQYFGPGTRLTVT.

The chain is built from TRBV6-6 and TRBJ1-1, with 10 positions matching TRBD1. Germline values: CDR1 MNHNY, CDR2 SVGAGI (reference sequence). Unmatched junction bases numbered 8, after V lost 5 bases and J lost 5 bases. The CDR3 runs 15 residues. The CDR3 sequence is CASSDRQGARTEAFF. In DNA form, the CDR3 reads TGTGCCAGCAGTGACAGACAGGGGGCGCGGACTGAAGCTTTCTTT.

This chain uses TRBV9 with TRBJ2-4; 10 bases fit TRBD2. CDR1 is SGDLS and CDR2 is YYNGEE in the germline V gene. After removal of 3 bases from V and 9 bases from J, the junction contained 3 bases not matched to a gene. This CDR3 has 13 amino acids. The CDR3 reads CASSASSGGIQYF. The CDR3 region has the DNA TGTGCCAGCAGCGCCTCTAGCGGGGGCATTCAGTACTTC.

V usage is TRBV6-6 and J usage is TRBJ2-1, with TRBD2 matching 12 bases. In germline, CDR1 is MNHNY, CDR2 SVGAGI (reference sequence). This CDR3 has 16 amino acids. V lost 2 bases, J lost 6 bases, and 5 bases stayed unmatched. CDR3 coding DNA: TGTGCCAGCAGTTACGGGCTAGCGGGAGGGTTCAATGAGCAGTTCTTC. Its translation: CASSYGLAGGFNEQFF.

V usage is TRBV10-3 and J usage is TRBJ2-3; D ambiguous. Germline loops: CDR1 ENHRY, CDR2 SYGVKD. The CDR3 runs to 13 residues. The germline V and J ends were trimmed by 3 bases and 7 bases, with 11 bases remaining between them. In DNA form, the CDR3 reads TGTGCCATCAGTGAAGGCCCTGACAATACGCAGTATTTT. Translating gives CAISEGPDNTQYF.

The chain couples TRBV11-2 to TRBJ2-3; 9 nucleotides align to TRBD2. CDR3 length: 16 residues. V trimming: 1 base; J trimming: 1 base; junction bases outside the gene matches: 3. CDR1 is SGHAT and CDR2 is FQNNGV in the germline V gene. The CDR3 sequence is CASSLALAGRTDTQYF. DNA for the CDR3: TGTGCCAGCAGCTTAGCGCTAGCGGGACGCACAGATACGCAGTATTTT.

The chain joins TRBV10-3 to TRBJ2-3; 15 bases agree with TRBD2. This CDR3 has 18 residues. V was clipped by 3 bases and J by 4 bases; unmatched bases: 8. The germline gives CDR1 ENHRY, CDR2 SYGVKD. CDR3 in DNA: TGTGCCATCAGTGACCGGACTAGCGGGAGGGCCCGCTCAGATACGCAGTATTTT. The encoded protein is CAISDRTSGRARSDTQYF.

This chain links TRBV23-1 with TRBJ2-7, with TRBD1 matching 9 bases. TRBV23-1 is an ORF, and what it does is uncertain. This CDR3 is built from 16 residues. Trimming cost V 1 base and J 4 bases; bases outside gene matches: 8. CDR3 nucleotides: TGCGCCAGCAGTCAATACGAGGGACAGGGATCATACGAGCAGTACTTC. It codes for CASSQYEGQGSYEQYF.

The V call is TRBV7-9, the J call TRBJ1-1, with TRBD1 matching 12 bases. This CDR3 is 17 amino acids long. CDR1 is SEHNR, CDR2 FQNEAQ, per germline (reference sequence). Trimming cost V 3 bases and J 5 bases; bases outside gene matches: 10. CDR3 sequence: CASSFSHGDRGLTEAFF. As DNA, the CDR3 is TGTGCCAGCAGCTTTTCCCACGGGGACAGGGGGCTTACTGAAGCTTTCTTT.

The gene calls are TRBV28 and TRBJ2-7; the D gene is possibly TRBD2 (6 bases). Germline V CDR1 and CDR2: MDHEN, SYDVKM. The CDR3 sequence is 16 residues long. The V gene lost 4 bases and the J gene lost 1 base, with 17 bases spanning the gap. DNA for the CDR3: TGTGCCAGCAGTTCGCCCGACGGGGGATGGTCCTACGAGCAGTACTTC. This gives the protein CASSSPDGGWSYEQYF.

V is TRBV29-1 and J is TRBJ2-2, with D possibly matching TRBD2 (5 bases). The V end was cut by 4 bases, the J end by 0 bases, with 12 bases between. The CDR3 is 15 residues long. Germline lookup yields CDR1 SQVTM and CDR2 ANQGSEA. CDR3 loop: CSVARTAANTGELFF. The CDR3 DNA is TGCAGCGTTGCAAGGACTGCCGCGAACACCGGGGAGCTGTTTTTT.

V and J are TRBV7-2 and TRBJ2-3; 9 positions agree with TRBD2. In germline, CDR1 is SGHTA, CDR2 FQGNSA. The CDR3 runs to 17 residues. After removal of 2 bases from V and 9 bases from J, the junction contained 15 bases not matched to a gene. CDR3 sequence: CASSLIGSGSMGGTQYF. The CDR3 DNA is TGTGCCAGCAGCTTAATTGGTAGCGGGAGTATGGGTGGGACGCAGTATTTT.